Below, one T cell receptor (beta chain) is given with its context. What it binds is unknown. The data are from a study of T-cell memory formation after mild COVID-19. This CDR3 contains 16 residues. CDR1 LGHNA and CDR2 YSLEER come from the germline V gene. V gave up 4 bases and J gave up 1 base, with 15 bases separating them. Study results and caveats: CD4+ bias marked clones expanding day 15 to 37, unlike balanced contracting clones.

A single record per CDR3 protein comes from TCRdb applying MiXCR to the 5' RACE reads. The data contain more than 250,000 distinct CDR3 sequences, about 16% of them singletons. The sequencing sample was made of PBMCs or a T cell subset sorted from them (not recorded which). The receptor's source is a man aged 18 to 29 who had mild COVID-19 (a few samples of this study predate the infection). Cell type and time point are not known. The chain links TRBV4-3 to TRBJ2-3; TRBD2 might be the D (7 bases). In nucleotides, the CDR3 is TGCGCCAGCAGCCCAAGGGGGGAGGGGGGCACAGATACGCAGTATTTT. It is translated as CASSPRGEGGTDTQYF.